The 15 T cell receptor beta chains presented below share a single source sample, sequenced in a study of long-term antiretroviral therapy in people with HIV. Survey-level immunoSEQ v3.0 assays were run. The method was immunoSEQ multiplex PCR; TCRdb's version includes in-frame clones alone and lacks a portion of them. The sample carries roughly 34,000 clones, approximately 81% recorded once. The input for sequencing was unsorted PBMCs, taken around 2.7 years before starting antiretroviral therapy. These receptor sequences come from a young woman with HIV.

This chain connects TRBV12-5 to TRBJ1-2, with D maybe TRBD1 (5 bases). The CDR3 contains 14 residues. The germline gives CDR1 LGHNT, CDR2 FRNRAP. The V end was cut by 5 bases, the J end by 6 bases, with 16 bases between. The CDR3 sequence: CASGTGPPGHGYTF. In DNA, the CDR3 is TGTGCTAGTGGTACGGGCCCCCCGGGACATGGCTACACCTTC.

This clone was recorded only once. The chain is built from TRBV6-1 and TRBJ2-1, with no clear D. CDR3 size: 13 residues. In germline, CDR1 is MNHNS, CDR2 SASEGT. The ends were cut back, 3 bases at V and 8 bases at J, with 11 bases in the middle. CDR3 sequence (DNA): TGTGCCAGCAGTGACGAAGGGTTCGATGAGCAGTTCTTC. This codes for CASSDEGFDEQFF.

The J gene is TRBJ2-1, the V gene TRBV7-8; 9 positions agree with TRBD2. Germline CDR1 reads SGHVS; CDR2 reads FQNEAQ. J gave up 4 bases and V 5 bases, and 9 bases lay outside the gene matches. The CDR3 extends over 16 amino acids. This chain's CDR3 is CASSPRASGVYNEQFF. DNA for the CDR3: TGTGCCAGCAGCCCTCGGGCTAGCGGGGTTTACAATGAGCAGTTCTTC.

The CDR3 protein is CASSLQGPPGELFF. In DNA, the CDR3 is TGTGCCAGCAGCTTACAGGGACCGCCCGGGGAGCTGTTTTTT. V usage is TRBV7-9 and J usage is TRBJ2-2; D may correspond to TRBD1 or TRBD2 (5 bases each). Germline CDR1 is SEHNR and CDR2 is FQNEAQ (reference sequence). Trimming stripped 2 bases from V and 6 bases from J, with 10 bases between. There are 14 residues in the CDR3.

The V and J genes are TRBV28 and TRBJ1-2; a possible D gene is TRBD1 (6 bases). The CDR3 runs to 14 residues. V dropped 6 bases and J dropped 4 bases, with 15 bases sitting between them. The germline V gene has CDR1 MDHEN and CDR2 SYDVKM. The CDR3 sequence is CASRTTGLGYGYTF. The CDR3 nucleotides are TGTGCCAGCAGAACCACAGGGCTAGGCTATGGCTACACCTTC.

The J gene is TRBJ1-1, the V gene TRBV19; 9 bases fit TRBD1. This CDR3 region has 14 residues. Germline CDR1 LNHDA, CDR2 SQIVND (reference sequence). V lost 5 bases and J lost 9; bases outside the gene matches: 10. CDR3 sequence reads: CASSLSGTGTKAFF. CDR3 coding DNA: TGTGCCAGTAGTCTGAGTGGGACAGGGACTAAAGCTTTCTTT.

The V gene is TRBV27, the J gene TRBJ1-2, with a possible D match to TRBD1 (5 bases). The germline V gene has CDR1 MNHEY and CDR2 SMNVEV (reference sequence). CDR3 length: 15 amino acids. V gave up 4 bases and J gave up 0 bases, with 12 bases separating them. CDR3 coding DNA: TGTGCCAGCAGTTCGGGGGTACAGACTAACTATGGCTACACCTTC. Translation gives CASSSGVQTNYGYTF.

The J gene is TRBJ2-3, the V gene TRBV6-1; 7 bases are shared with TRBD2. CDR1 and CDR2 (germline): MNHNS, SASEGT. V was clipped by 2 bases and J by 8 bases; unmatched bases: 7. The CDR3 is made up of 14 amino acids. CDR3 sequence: CASSEFDGGGTQYF. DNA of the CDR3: TGTGCCAGCAGTGAATTTGACGGCGGGGGTACGCAGTATTTT.

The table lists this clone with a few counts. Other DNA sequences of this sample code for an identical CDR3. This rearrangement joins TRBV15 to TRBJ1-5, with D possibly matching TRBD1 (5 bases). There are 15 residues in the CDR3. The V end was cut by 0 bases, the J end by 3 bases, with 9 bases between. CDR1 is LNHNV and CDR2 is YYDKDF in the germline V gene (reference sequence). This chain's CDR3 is CATSRDKGYNQPQHF. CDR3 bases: TGTGCCACCAGCAGAGATAAGGGGTACAATCAGCCCCAGCATTTT.

The CDR3 spells CASSNGGAQYNEQFF. CDR3 DNA: TGCGCCAGCAGTAACGGGGGGGCGCAATACAATGAGCAGTTCTTC. The rearrangement links TRBV5-1 to TRBJ2-1; 8 bases line up with TRBD2. The CDR3 has 15 residues. The ends lost 5 bases at V and 4 bases at J; junction bases unmatched: 8. Germline CDR1 SGHRS, CDR2 YFSETQ.

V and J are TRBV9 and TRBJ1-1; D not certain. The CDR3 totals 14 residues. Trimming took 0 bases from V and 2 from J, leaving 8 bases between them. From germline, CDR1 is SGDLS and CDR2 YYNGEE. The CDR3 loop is CASSVVEGNTEAFF. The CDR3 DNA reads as TGTGCCAGCAGCGTAGTGGAGGGAAACACTGAAGCTTTCTTT.

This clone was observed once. CDR3 sequence (DNA): TGTGCCAGCAGTGAACTTTTGCAGGGGGCTAATGAGCAGTTCTTC. This encodes CASSELLQGANEQFF. The chain combines TRBV2 with TRBJ2-1; 8 bases are a match to TRBD1. The junction had 7 bases not matched to a gene; V was cut back by 2 bases and J by 7 bases. The CDR3 extends over 15 amino acids. The germline CDR1 and CDR2 sequences are SNHLY and FYNNEI.

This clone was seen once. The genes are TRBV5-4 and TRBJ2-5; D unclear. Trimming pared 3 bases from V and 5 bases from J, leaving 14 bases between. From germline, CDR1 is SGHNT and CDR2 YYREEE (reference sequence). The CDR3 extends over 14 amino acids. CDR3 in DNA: TGTGCCAGCAGCTCCCCGGCTGGGTCCGAGACCCAGTACTTC. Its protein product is CASSSPAGSETQYF.

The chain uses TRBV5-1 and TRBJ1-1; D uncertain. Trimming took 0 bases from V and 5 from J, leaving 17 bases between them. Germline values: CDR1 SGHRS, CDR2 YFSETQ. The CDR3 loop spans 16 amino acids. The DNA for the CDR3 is TGCGCCAGCAGCTTGGACGGGCACACGGTAAATACTGAAGCTTTCTTT. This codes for CASSLDGHTVNTEAFF. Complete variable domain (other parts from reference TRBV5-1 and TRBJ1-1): KAGVTQTPRYLIKTRGQQVTLSCSPISGHRSVSWYQQTPGQGLQFLFEYFSETQRNKGNFPGRFSGRQFSNSRSEMNVSTLELGDSALYLCASSLDGHTVNTEAFFGQGTRLTVV.

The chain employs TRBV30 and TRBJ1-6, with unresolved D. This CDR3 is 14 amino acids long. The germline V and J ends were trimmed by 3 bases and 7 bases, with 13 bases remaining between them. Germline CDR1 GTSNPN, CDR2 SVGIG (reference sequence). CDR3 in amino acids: CAWRTGERNSPLHF. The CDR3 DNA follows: TGTGCCTGGAGAACCGGCGAGAGGAATTCACCCCTCCACTTT.